This T cell receptor (beta chain) originates from a study of T-cell reconstitution after alpha-beta-depleted transplantation in children. Study-wide results and limits: High day-60 TCRbeta diversity in some patients came from surviving recipient T cells and thymic progenitors. T-cell numbers and diversity one year post-transplant derived largely from freshly generated T cells. Expanded graft clones numbering several hundred reportedly gave rise to alpha-beta T cells about two months after transplant.

This clonotype was found once. The antigen is not known. This may arise from a read error, as a much more abundant clone is one base away. CDR1 is KGHSH and CDR2 is LQKENI in the germline V gene. This CDR3 has 14 amino acids. During its preparation, the TCRbeta library received unique molecular identifiers. TCRdb recomputed calls from the PCR reads with MiXCR, one row per CDR3 protein. Here the sample spans 440,000 or so distinct CDR3 sequences, roughly 44% being singletons. This clonotype was sampled from a girl aged 2-10 years with aplastic anemia, due to receive a stem cell transplant. This specimen consisted of PBMCs, obtained before TCRalphabeta/CD19-depleted stem cell transplant. This sequence joins TRBV18 and TRBJ2-7, with a possible D match to TRBD2 (5 bases). The CDR3 spells CVSSPLSEAYEQYF. CDR3 coding DNA: TGTGTCAGCTCACCACTCTCGGAGGCCTACGAGCAGTACTTC.